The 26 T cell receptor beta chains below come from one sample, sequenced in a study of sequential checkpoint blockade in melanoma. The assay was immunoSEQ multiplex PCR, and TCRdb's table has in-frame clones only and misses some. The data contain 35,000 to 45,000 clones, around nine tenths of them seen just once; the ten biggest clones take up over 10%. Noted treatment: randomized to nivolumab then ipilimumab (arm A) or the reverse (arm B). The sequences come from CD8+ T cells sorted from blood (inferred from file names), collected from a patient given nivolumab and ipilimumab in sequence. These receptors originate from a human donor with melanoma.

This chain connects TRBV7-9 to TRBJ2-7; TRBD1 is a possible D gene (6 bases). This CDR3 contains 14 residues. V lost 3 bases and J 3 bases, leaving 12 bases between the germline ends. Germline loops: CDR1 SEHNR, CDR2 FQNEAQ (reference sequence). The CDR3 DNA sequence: TGTGCCAGCAGCTTCCAGGGGCGAGTCTACGAGCAGTACTTC. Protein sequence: CASSFQGRVYEQYF.

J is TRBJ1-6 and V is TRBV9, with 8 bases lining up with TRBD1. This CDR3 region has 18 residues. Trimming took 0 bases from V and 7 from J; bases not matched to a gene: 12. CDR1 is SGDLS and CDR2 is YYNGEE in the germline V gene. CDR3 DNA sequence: TGTGCCAGCAGCGTAGCTACGAGACAGGGGACGGGGAATTCACCCCTCCACTTT. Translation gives CASSVATRQGTGNSPLHF.

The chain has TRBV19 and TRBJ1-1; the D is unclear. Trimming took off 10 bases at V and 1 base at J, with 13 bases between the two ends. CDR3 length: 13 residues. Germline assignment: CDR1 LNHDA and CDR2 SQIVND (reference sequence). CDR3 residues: CATDFTGNTEAFF. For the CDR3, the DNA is TGTGCCACCGATTTTACGGGGAACACTGAAGCTTTCTTT.

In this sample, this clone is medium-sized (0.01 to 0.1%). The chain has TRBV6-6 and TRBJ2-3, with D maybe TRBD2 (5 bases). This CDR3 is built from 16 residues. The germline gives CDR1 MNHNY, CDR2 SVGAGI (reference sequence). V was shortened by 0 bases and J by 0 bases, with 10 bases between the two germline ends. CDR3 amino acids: CASSYSLSGSTDTQYF. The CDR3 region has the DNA TGTGCCAGCAGTTACTCCTTGAGCGGCAGCACAGATACGCAGTATTTT.

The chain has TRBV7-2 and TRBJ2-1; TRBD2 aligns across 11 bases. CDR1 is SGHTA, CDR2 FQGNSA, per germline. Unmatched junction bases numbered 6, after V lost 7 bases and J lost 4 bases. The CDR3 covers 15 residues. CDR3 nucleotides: TGTGCCAGCACCCTGACTAGCGGGGATTACAATGAGCAGTTCTTC. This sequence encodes CASTLTSGDYNEQFF. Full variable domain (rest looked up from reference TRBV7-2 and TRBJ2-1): GAGVSQSPSNKVTEKGKDVELRCDPISGHTALYWYRQSLGQGLEFLIYFQGNSAPDKSGLPSDRFSAERTGGSVSTLTIQRTQQEDSAVYLCASTLTSGDYNEQFFGPGTRLTVL.

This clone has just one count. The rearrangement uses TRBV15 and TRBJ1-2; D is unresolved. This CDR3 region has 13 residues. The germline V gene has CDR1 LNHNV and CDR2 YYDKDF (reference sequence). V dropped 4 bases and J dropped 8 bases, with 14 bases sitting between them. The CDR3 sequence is CATSIPGVGGYTF. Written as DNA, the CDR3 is TGTGCCACCAGCATCCCCGGGGTGGGCGGCTACACCTTC.

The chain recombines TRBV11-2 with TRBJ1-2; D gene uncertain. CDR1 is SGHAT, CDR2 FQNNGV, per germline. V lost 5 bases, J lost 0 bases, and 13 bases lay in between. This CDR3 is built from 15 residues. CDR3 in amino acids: CASSEPGETNYGYTF. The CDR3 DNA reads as TGTGCCAGCAGCGAGCCGGGAGAGACTAACTATGGCTACACCTTC. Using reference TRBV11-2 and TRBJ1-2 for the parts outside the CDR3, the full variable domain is EAGVAQSPRYKIIEKRQSVAFWCNPISGHATLYWYQQILGQGPKLLIQFQNNGVVDDSQLPKDRFSAERLKGVDSTLKIQPAKLEDSAVYLCASSEPGETNYGYTFGSGTRLTVV.

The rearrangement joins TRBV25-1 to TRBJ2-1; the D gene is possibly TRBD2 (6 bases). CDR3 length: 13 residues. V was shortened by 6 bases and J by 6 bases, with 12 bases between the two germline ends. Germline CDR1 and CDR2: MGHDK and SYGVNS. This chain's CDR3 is CASSSGVFNEQFF. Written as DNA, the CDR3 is TGTGCCAGCAGCTCGGGAGTTTTCAATGAGCAGTTCTTC.

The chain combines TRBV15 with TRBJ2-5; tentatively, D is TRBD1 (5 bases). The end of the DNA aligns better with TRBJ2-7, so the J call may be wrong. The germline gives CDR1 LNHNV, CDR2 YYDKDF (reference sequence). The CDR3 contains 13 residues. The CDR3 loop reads CATSRDDSYEQYF. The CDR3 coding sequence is TGTGCCACCAGCAGAGATGACAGCTACGAGCAGTACTTC.

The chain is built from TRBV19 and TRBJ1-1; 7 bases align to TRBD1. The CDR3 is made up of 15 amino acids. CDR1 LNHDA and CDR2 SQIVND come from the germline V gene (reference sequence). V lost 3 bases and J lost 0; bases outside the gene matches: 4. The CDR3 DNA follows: TGTGCCAGTAGTATTGGGACAGACATGAACACTGAAGCTTTCTTT. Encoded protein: CASSIGTDMNTEAFF.

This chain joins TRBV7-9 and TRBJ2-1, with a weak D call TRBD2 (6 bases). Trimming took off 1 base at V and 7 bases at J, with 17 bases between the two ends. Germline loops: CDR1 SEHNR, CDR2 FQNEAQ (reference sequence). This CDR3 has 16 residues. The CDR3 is CASSLGGISGGNEQFF. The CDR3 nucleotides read TGTGCCAGCAGCTTAGGAGGAATTAGCGGAGGGAATGAGCAGTTCTTC.

DNA for the CDR3: TGTGCCAGCAGCTTGGCCGGGAACACTGAAGCTTTCTTT. Translation: CASSLAGNTEAFF. The rearrangement uses TRBV5-5 and TRBJ1-1, with D uncertain. V was cut by 0 bases and J by 1 base, with 4 bases left in between. CDR3 length: 13 amino acids. Germline V gene data show CDR1 as SGHKS and CDR2 as YYEKEE (reference sequence).

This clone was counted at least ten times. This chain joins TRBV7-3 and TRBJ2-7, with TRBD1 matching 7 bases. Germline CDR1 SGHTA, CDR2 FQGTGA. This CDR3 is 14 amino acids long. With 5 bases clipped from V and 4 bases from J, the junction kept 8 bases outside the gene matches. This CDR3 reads CASSPGTDPYEQYV. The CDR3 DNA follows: TGTGCCAGCAGCCCCGGGACAGACCCATACGAGCAGTACGTC.

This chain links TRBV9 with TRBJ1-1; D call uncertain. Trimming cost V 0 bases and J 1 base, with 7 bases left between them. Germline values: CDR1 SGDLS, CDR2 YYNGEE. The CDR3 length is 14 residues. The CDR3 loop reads CASSVGGQNTEAFF. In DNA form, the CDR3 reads TGTGCCAGCAGCGTAGGAGGGCAGAACACTGAAGCTTTCTTT.

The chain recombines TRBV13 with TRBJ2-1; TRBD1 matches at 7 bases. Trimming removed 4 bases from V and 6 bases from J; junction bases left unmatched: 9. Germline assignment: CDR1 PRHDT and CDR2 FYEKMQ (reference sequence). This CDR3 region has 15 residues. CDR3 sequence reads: CASSSTGLYGNEQFF. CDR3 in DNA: TGTGCCAGCAGCTCGACAGGGCTGTATGGCAATGAGCAGTTCTTC.

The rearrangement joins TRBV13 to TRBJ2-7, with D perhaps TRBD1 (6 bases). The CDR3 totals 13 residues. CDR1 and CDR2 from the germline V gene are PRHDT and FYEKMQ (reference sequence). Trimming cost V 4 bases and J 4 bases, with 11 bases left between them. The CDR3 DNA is TGTGCCAGCAGCTCCGACAGGTCATACGAGCAGTACTTC. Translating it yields CASSSDRSYEQYF.

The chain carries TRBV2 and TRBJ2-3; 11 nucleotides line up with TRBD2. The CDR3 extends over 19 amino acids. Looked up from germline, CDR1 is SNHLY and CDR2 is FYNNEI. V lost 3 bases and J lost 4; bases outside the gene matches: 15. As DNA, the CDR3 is TGTGCCAGCAGTGACACCCCCTTAGCGGGAGGGCCCAGGGCAGATACGCAGTATTTT. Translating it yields CASSDTPLAGGPRADTQYF.

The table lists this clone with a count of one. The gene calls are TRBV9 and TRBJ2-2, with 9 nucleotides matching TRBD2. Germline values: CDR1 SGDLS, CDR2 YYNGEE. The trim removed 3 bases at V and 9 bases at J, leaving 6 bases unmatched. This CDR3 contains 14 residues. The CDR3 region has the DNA TGTGCCAGCAGCGCCACCGGGACTAGCAGGGAGCTGTTTTTT. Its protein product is CASSATGTSRELFF. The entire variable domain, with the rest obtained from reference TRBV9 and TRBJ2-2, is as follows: DSGVTQTPKHLITATGQRVTLRCSPRSGDLSVYWYQQSLDQGLQFLIQYYNGEERAKGNILERFSAQQFPDLHSELNLSSLELGDSALYFCASSATGTSRELFFGEGSRLTVL.

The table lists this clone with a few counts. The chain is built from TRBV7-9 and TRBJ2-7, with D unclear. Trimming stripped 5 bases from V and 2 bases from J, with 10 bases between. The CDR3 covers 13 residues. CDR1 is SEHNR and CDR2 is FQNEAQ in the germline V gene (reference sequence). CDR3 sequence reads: CASSTTVTYEQYF. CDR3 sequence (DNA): TGTGCCAGCAGCACCACAGTCACCTACGAGCAGTACTTC.

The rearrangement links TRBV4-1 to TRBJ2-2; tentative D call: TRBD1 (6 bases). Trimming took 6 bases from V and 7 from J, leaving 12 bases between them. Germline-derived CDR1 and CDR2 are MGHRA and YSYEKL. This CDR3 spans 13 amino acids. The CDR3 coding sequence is TGCGCCAGCAGAAACAGGGCTAACGGGGAGCTGTTTTTT. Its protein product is CASRNRANGELFF.

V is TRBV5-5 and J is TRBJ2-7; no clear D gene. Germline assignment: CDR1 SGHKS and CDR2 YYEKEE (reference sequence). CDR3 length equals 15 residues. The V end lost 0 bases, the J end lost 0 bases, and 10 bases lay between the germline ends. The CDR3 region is CASSLGAMSSYEQYV. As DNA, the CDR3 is TGTGCCAGCAGCTTGGGAGCGATGAGCTCCTACGAGCAGTACGTC.

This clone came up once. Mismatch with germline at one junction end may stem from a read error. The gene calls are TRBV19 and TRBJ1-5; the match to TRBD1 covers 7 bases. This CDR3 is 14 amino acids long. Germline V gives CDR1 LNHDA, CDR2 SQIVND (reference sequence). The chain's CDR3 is CTSSNRGLNQPQHF. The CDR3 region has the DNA TGTACCAGTTCTAACAGGGGACTCAATCAGCCCCAGCATTTT.

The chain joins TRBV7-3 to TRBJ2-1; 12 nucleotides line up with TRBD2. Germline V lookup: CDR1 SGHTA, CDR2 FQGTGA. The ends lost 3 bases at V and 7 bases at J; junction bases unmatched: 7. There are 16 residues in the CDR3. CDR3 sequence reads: CASSFLRLAGANEQFF. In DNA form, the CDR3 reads TGTGCCAGCAGCTTCCTTCGACTAGCGGGAGCTAATGAGCAGTTCTTC.

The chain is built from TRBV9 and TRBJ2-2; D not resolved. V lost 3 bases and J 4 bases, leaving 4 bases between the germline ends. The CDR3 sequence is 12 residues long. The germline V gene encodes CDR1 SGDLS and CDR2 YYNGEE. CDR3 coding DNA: TGTGCCAGCAGCGCGGTCACCGGGGAGCTGTTTTTT. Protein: CASSAVTGELFF.

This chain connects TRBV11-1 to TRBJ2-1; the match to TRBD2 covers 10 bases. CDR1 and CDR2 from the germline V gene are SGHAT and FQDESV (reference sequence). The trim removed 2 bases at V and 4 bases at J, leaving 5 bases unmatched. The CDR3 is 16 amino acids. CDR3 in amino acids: CASSLRGTSAYNEQFF. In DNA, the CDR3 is TGTGCCAGCAGCTTACGGGGGACTAGCGCTTACAATGAGCAGTTCTTC. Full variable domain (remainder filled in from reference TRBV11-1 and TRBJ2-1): EAEVAQSPRYKITEKSQAVAFWCDPISGHATLYWYRQILGQGPELLVQFQDESVVDDSQLPKDRFSAERLKGVDSTLKIQPAELGDSAMYLCASSLRGTSAYNEQFFGPGTRLTVL.

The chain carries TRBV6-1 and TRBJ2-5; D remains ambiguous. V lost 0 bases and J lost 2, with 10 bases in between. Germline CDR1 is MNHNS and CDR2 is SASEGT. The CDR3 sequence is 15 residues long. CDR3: CASSEALERQETQYF. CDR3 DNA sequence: TGTGCCAGCAGTGAAGCCCTGGAGCGACAAGAGACCCAGTACTTC.